This T cell receptor beta chain was retrieved from a study of T cell repertoires in cytomegalovirus infection. A note on this clonotype: Its antigen is unidentified.

Germline loops: CDR1 SGHRS, CDR2 YFSETQ. V was shortened by 4 bases and J by 8 bases, with 24 bases between the two germline ends. The CDR3 loop spans 16 amino acids. TCRdb recomputed calls from the reads with MiXCR, one row per CDR3 protein. The table includes 650,000 to 900,000 distinct CDR3 sequences, about 30% detected once. The sample here was cultured CD8+ T cells from PBMCs, taken from culture after CMV antigen stimulation. The V gene is TRBV5-1, the J gene TRBJ1-2, with D perhaps TRBD1 (6 bases). The sequence was obtained from a human donor in good health (CMV status not recorded). Some clones in this sample may be carry-over from other donors' samples. The DNA of the CDR3 is TGCGCCAGCAGCCCGATCTACAGGGAGATAGTGAAGGGCTACACCTTC. Its protein is CASSPIYREIVKGYTF.